One sample yielded the 27 T cell receptor beta chains listed below, sequenced in a study of control samples from healthy donors and cancer patients. Some clones are missing from TCRdb's copy, which holds only in-frame ones; the method was immunoSEQ multiplex PCR. Among some 100,000 clones listed, 80% to 95% were seen once. The sequenced sample was blood. The receptors shown here come from a human donor in good health. The donor label of this sample is uncertain.

V and J are TRBV23-1 and TRBJ2-5; D is unresolved. Being an ORF, TRBV23-1 has a function that is uncertain. This CDR3 contains 14 residues. V lost 0 bases to trimming and J lost 2 bases, with 7 bases between them. The CDR3 region is CASSQSTQQETQYF. The DNA of the CDR3 is TGCGCCAGCAGTCAATCTACACAGCAAGAGACCCAGTACTTC.

The V call is TRBV28, the J call TRBJ1-4, with no clear D. The CDR3 is made up of 14 amino acids. CDR1 and CDR2 from the germline V gene are MDHEN and SYDVKM. Trimming took off 6 bases at V and 5 bases at J, with 13 bases between the two ends. The CDR3 loop is CASRPALKNEKLFF. The CDR3 bases are TGTGCCAGCAGACCCGCGCTTAAAAATGAAAAACTGTTTTTT.

The genes are TRBV6-8 and TRBJ1-5, with D maybe TRBD1 (6 bases). The CDR3 length is 15 residues. The germline CDR1 and CDR2 sequences are MNHGY and SAAAGT. With 4 bases removed from V and 0 bases from J, the gap between germline ends came to 10 bases. CDR3 loop: CASSFPTGSNQPQHF. The CDR3 coding sequence is TGTGCCAGCAGTTTCCCGACAGGTAGCAATCAGCCCCAGCATTTT.

The chain links TRBV6-1 to TRBJ1-2, with D perhaps TRBD1 (5 bases). The CDR3 extends over 17 amino acids. From germline, CDR1 is MNHNS and CDR2 SASEGT. V shed 3 bases and J shed 1 base, with 18 bases lying between them. The CDR3 loop reads CASSEIGATRSNYGYTF. The DNA for the CDR3 is TGTGCCAGCAGTGAGATCGGGGCGACGAGAAGTAACTATGGCTACACCTTC.

V usage is TRBV5-1 and J usage is TRBJ1-2; no clear D gene. V gave up 4 bases and J gave up 7 bases, with 11 bases separating them. Per germline, CDR1 SGHRS and CDR2 YFSETQ. The CDR3 runs 12 residues. In nucleotides, the CDR3 is TGCGCCAGCAGCGAAGACACCGCTGGCTACACCTTC. It codes for CASSEDTAGYTF.

This clone was found many times. The CDR3 DNA sequence: TGTGCCAGTAGTACATCGACAGGGCGGACTGAAGCTTTCTTT. This gives the protein CASSTSTGRTEAFF. This chain links TRBV19 with TRBJ1-1; TRBD1 matches 7 bases. This CDR3 contains 14 residues. V was clipped by 4 bases and J by 5 bases; unmatched bases: 7. Per germline, CDR1 LNHDA and CDR2 SQIVND (reference sequence).

The chain has TRBV3-1 (or the pseudogene TRBV3-2) and TRBJ2-5; 10 nucleotides match TRBD2. After removal of 0 bases from V and 2 bases from J, the junction contained 6 bases not matched to a gene. CDR3 size: 17 residues. Germline V lookup: CDR1 LGHDT, CDR2 YNNKEL (reference sequence). CDR3 bases: TGTGCCAGCAGCCAAGAACCCTTAGCGGGGGGTCAAGAGACCCAGTACTTC. It codes for CASSQEPLAGGQETQYF.

The V gene is TRBV9, the J gene TRBJ1-2, with TRBD1 matching 8 bases. CDR1 and CDR2 from the germline V gene are SGDLS and YYNGEE. The CDR3 has 14 amino acids. The ends lost 6 bases at V and 2 bases at J; junction bases unmatched: 6. The CDR3 DNA sequence: TGTGCCAGCACAAATGCAGGGGGCAACTATGGCTACACCTTC. This gives the protein CASTNAGGNYGYTF.

The chain uses TRBV18 and TRBJ2-7, with D perhaps being TRBD1 or TRBD2 (5 bases each). V was clipped by 3 bases and J by 0 bases, with 9 bases between them. The germline CDR1 and CDR2 sequences are KGHSH and LQKENI. The length of the CDR3 is 14 residues. The CDR3 coding sequence is TGTGCCAGCTCACCGGCTGGGACCTCCTACGAGCAGTACTTC. Its translation: CASSPAGTSYEQYF. Using reference TRBV18 and TRBJ2-7 for the parts outside the CDR3, the full variable domain is NAGVMQNPRHLVRRRGQEARLRCSPMKGHSHVYWYRQLPEEGLKFMVYLQKENIIDESGMPKERFSAEFPKEGPSILRIQQVVRGDSAAYFCASSPAGTSYEQYFGPGTRLTVT.

J is TRBJ2-2 and V is TRBV9; tentatively, D is TRBD1 (5 bases). The CDR3 is made up of 15 amino acids. Germline-derived CDR1 and CDR2 are SGDLS and YYNGEE. The V end was cut by 4 bases, the J end by 9 bases, with 19 bases between. CDR3 DNA sequence: TGTGCCAGCAGCCCCCGGACACCGGGTGAACGGGAGCTGTTTTTT. Protein sequence: CASSPRTPGERELFF.

The V call is TRBV6-5, the J call TRBJ2-7; D perhaps matches TRBD1 (5 bases). The CDR3 is 13 residues long. V lost 7 bases and J 1 base, leaving 11 bases between the germline ends. CDR1 is MNHEY and CDR2 is SVGAGI in the germline V gene. The CDR3 reads CASKGADSYEQYF. In nucleotides, the CDR3 is TGTGCCAGCAAAGGGGCGGATTCCTACGAGCAGTACTTC.

The genes are TRBV18 and TRBJ1-6; the D gene is possibly TRBD1 (5 bases). The CDR3 is 17 residues long. Germline loops: CDR1 KGHSH, CDR2 LQKENI. With 1 base removed from V and 5 bases from J, the gap between germline ends came to 15 bases. The CDR3 here is CASSPRGRNANNSPLHF. The CDR3 region has the DNA TGTGCCAGCTCACCACGGGGACGGAATGCCAATAATTCACCCCTCCACTTT.

This rearrangement joins TRBV3-1 (or the pseudogene TRBV3-2) to TRBJ1-6; 11 bases align to TRBD1. Unmatched junction bases numbered 5, after V lost 4 bases and J lost 0 bases. The CDR3 contains 18 residues. Germline CDR1 reads LGHDT; CDR2 reads YNNKEL (reference sequence). CDR3 loop: CASSRTGGGSSYNSPLHF. In DNA, the CDR3 is TGTGCCAGCAGCCGGACAGGGGGCGGTAGCTCCTATAATTCACCCCTCCACTTT.

In this sample, this clone turned up a few times. J is TRBJ1-1 and V is TRBV14; TRBD1 matches 7 bases. CDR1 is SGHDN and CDR2 is FVKESK in the germline V gene. Unmatched junction bases numbered 7, after V lost 0 bases and J lost 3 bases. There are 16 residues in the CDR3. Written as DNA, the CDR3 is TGTGCCAGCAGCCAAGACGGGGCTGGGACAGACACTGAAGCTTTCTTT. Its translation is CASSQDGAGTDTEAFF.

This chain joins TRBV27 and TRBJ1-1; weak D call: TRBD1 (5 bases). The CDR3 contains 14 residues. Deletions cut 3 bases from V and 3 bases from J, with 11 bases between. CDR1 is MNHEY, CDR2 SMNVEV, per germline (reference sequence). The CDR3 is CASSFPGLHTEAFF. CDR3 DNA sequence: TGTGCCAGCAGTTTTCCAGGGTTGCACACTGAAGCTTTCTTT.

The rearrangement uses TRBV7-3 and TRBJ1-2; perhaps TRBD1 as D (6 bases). The CDR3 totals 15 residues. The ends were cut back, 0 bases at V and 8 bases at J, with 16 bases in the middle. CDR1 SGHTA and CDR2 FQGTGA come from the germline V gene. The CDR3: CASSLTGTTGGGYTF. In DNA form, the CDR3 reads TGTGCCAGCAGCTTAACCGGGACAACTGGAGGGGGCTACACCTTC.

The rearrangement links TRBV6-6 to TRBJ1-6, with D perhaps matching TRBD1 (6 bases). CDR1 MNHNY and CDR2 SVGAGI come from the germline V gene (reference sequence). Trimming stripped 5 bases from V and 7 bases from J, with 18 bases between. The CDR3 totals 16 residues. CDR3 in amino acids: CASSPRGANGNSPLHF. CDR3 coding DNA: TGTGCCAGCAGTCCCCGGGGGGCGAATGGCAATTCACCCCTCCACTTT.

The CDR3 region has the DNA TGTGCCAGCAGTTTTAATCCCCAGGTAGCGGGGGCCTACGAGCAGTACGTC. It yields the protein CASSFNPQVAGAYEQYV. The J gene is TRBJ2-7, the V gene TRBV28; 9 nucleotides match TRBD2. The CDR3 is made up of 17 amino acids. Germline V lookup: CDR1 MDHEN, CDR2 SYDVKM. The ends lost 3 bases at V and 2 bases at J; junction bases unmatched: 11.

The chain joins TRBV15 to TRBJ1-4; D gene ambiguous. This CDR3 is built from 14 residues. V was trimmed by 2 bases and J by 8 bases, leaving 12 bases between them. Germline CDR1 reads LNHNV; CDR2 reads YYDKDF (reference sequence). CDR3 amino acids: CATSRSGVDEKLFF. The CDR3, as DNA: TGTGCCACCAGCAGATCCGGGGTCGACGAAAAACTGTTTTTT.

This clone was detected once. This rearrangement joins TRBV30 to TRBJ2-7, with D tentatively TRBD1 (6 bases). Deletions cut 4 bases from V and 5 bases from J, with 15 bases between. Germline V CDR1 and CDR2: GTSNPN, SVGIG (reference sequence). This CDR3 is built from 13 residues. The CDR3 is CAWTSTGRDEQYF. The CDR3 bases are TGTGCCTGGACCTCTACAGGGCGGGACGAGCAGTACTTC.

The V call is TRBV6-6, the J call TRBJ1-3, with a tentative D call TRBD1 (5 bases). V shed 2 bases and J shed 0 bases, with 8 bases lying between them. This CDR3 spans 15 amino acids. Germline V lookup: CDR1 MNHNY, CDR2 SVGAGI (reference sequence). Here the CDR3 reads CASSYGGDSGNTIYF. The CDR3 DNA reads TGTGCCAGCAGTTACGGAGGGGACTCTGGAAACACCATATATTTT.

In DNA, the CDR3 is TGTGCCAGCAGCTTCCAAGGCGGTTCACCCCTCCACTTT. Residues: CASSFQGGSPLHF. The gene calls are TRBV7-2 and TRBJ1-6; D ambiguous. Germline values: CDR1 SGHTA, CDR2 FQGNSA. The V end lost 3 bases, the J end lost 9 bases, and 9 bases lay between the germline ends. The CDR3 runs 13 residues.

This clone was seen just once. The chain links TRBV6-4 to TRBJ2-3; D ambiguous. This CDR3 is built from 14 residues. CDR1 is MRHNA, CDR2 SNTAGT, per germline. The ends were cut back, 6 bases at V and 2 bases at J, with 12 bases in the middle. In DNA form, the CDR3 reads TGTGCCAGCAGGGCCGATGGAGACACAGATACGCAGTATTTT. This codes for CASRADGDTDTQYF.

The chain joins TRBV20-1 to TRBJ1-4, with D uncertain. The CDR3 consists of 14 residues. CDR1 and CDR2 from the germline V gene are DFQATT and SNEGSKA (reference sequence). V was pared by 3 bases and J by 1 base, with 9 bases between. The CDR3 reads CSASWSGTNEKLFF. The CDR3 nucleotides read TGCAGTGCTAGTTGGAGCGGAACTAATGAAAAACTGTTTTTT.

The rearrangement uses TRBV7-2 and TRBJ2-2; 9 bases agree with TRBD1. This CDR3 spans 15 amino acids. Trimming cost V 0 bases and J 4 bases; bases outside gene matches: 0. Germline V lookup: CDR1 SGHTA, CDR2 FQGNSA. The CDR3 coding sequence is TGTGCCAGCAGCTTAGCGACAGGGGGCACCGGGGAGCTGTTTTTT. It encodes CASSLATGGTGELFF.

This sequence joins TRBV6-2 or TRBV6-3 and TRBJ2-4, with D maybe TRBD2 (6 bases). In germline, CDR1 is MNHEY, CDR2 SVGEGT. V lost 4 bases and J 0 bases, leaving 19 bases between the germline ends. The length of the CDR3 is 18 residues. The CDR3 spells CASSSGGPLWGAKNIQYF. The CDR3 DNA reads TGTGCCAGCAGTTCCGGGGGACCTTTATGGGGAGCCAAAAACATTCAGTACTTC.

The chain employs TRBV2 and TRBJ2-1; TRBD1 might be the D (6 bases). This CDR3 has 14 residues. Germline CDR1 reads SNHLY; CDR2 reads FYNNEI. Between the trimmed V and J ends, which lost 7 bases and 9 bases, there was a span of 19 bases. The CDR3, as DNA: TGTGCCAGCAAGGGTGGGGGCCGGCGTGGTGAGCAGTTCTTC. Its translation is CASKGGGRRGEQFF.